This T cell receptor (beta chain) is drawn from a study of cytomegalovirus exposure and HLA in healthy donors. Study results and limitations: The tendency of first-cohort TCR clusters to co-occur in the roughly 120 validation repertoires was identified by a subsequent analysis. The investigators catalogued 160 or so TCR beta chains as cytomegalovirus-associated. Whilst most TCR sequences proved rare, a subset of public TCRs occurred across many donors.

With respect to this clone: The target antigen is unknown.

This table comes from immunoSEQ multiplex PCR, and its TCRdb copy is limited to in-frame clones, with some not included. The profile shows approximately 170,000 clones, 85% of them singletons. This CDR3 spans 18 amino acids. The germline V gene has CDR1 MDHEN and CDR2 SYDVKM. Trimming removed 2 bases from V and 1 base from J; junction bases left unmatched: 5. The chain employs TRBV28 and TRBJ2-2; 12 bases agree with TRBD2. The sample consisted of PBMCs. This TCR was sampled from a man aged 18 to 30 in good health and CMV-seropositive. The CDR3 sequence: CASSLLLAGGWNTGELFF. CDR3 DNA: TGTGCCAGCAGTTTACTGCTAGCGGGGGGGTGGAACACCGGGGAGCTGTTTTTT. The complete variable domain, with remaining parts taken from reference TRBV28 and TRBJ2-2, reads DVKVTQSSRYLVKRTGEKVFLECVQDMDHENMFWYRQDPGLGLRLIYFSYDVKMKEKGDIPEGYSVSREKKERFSLILESASTNQTSMYLCASSLLLAGGWNTGELFFGEGSRLTVL.